Below, one TCR beta chain is given with its context. In germline, CDR1 is SGHRS, CDR2 YFSETQ. V lost 1 base, J lost 4 bases, and 17 bases lay in between. The CDR3 runs 16 residues. These data come from a study of blood T cell repertoires in COVID-19. Study in general: T cells, B-cell-depleted T cells, or PBMCs provided the cDNA or gDNA that served as material.

Under the authors' procedure: By means of reference gene primer amplification, nucleated cell counts were estimated. Only in-frame clones appear in the TCRdb table, and some are missing; sequencing was by immunoSEQ multiplex PCR. D and trimming come from the DNA, and the V and J calls and clone size come from that table. The sample shows around 16,000 clones, around 88% of them seen only once. Input material: peripheral blood. The chain links TRBV5-1 to TRBJ1-1; the D is unclear. The origin of this receptor is a human donor in a cohort sampled during active COVID-19. CDR3: CASSLKPRGEFTEAFF. The CDR3 bases are TGCGCCAGCAGCTTGAAGCCCCGGGGAGAATTCACTGAAGCTTTCTTT.